The text below deals with one TCR beta chain. What it binds is unknown. This entry belongs to a study of T cells in Graves' hyperthyroidism and ophthalmopathy. General study results and limits: Most thyroid clonotypes expanded above 0.001 appeared in blood too. Median prediction lead before ophthalmopathy onset was 6.5 months with the model.

RNA transcripts yielded amplified TCR beta CDR3 regions. In the first-round RT-PCR of the TCR CDR3, the HTBI primer set was used. Each CDR3 protein gets one entry after TCRdb re-called the multiplex PCR reads with MiXCR. The table lists approximately 620,000 distinct CDR3 sequences, approximately 16% of them singletons. Patients showing uncontrolled infection, other autoimmune disease, pregnancy or lactation were ineligible. Diagnoses were established using clinical symptoms, serum thyroxine and TRAb, thyroid ultrasound and orbital computed tomography. J gave up 4 bases and V 1 base, and 3 bases lay outside the gene matches. CDR1 and CDR2 (germline): SGHDT, YYEEEE. There are 14 residues in the CDR3.

The sequenced material came from blood. The receptor's source is a middle-aged woman with Graves' ophthalmopathy. The V and J genes are TRBV5-6 and TRBJ2-7; the match to TRBD2 covers 9 bases. CDR3 nucleotide sequence: TGTGCCAGCAGCTTGCTAGCGGGAAGGTACGAGCAGTACTTC. Amino acids: CASSLLAGRYEQYF.